This T cell receptor (beta chain) was identified during a study of T cells after yellow fever vaccination. In this sample, this clonotype turned up a few times. Germline-derived CDR1 and CDR2 are LGHNA and YSLEER. The CDR3 has 18 amino acids. V was cut by 0 bases and J by 8 bases, with 23 bases left in between. TCRdb re-analysed the 5' RACE reads in MiXCR, keeping a single row per CDR3 protein. In the table there are 500,000 to 650,000 distinct CDR3 sequences, about 15% of which are singletons. The gene calls are TRBV4-3 and TRBJ2-1, with TRBD1 as a possible D gene (6 bases). The receptor's source is a man between 18 and 35 years old who received the YFV17D yellow fever vaccine. The starting material was PBMCs, obtained less than 6 days after the first yellow fever vaccination. Here the CDR3 DNA reads TGCGCCAGCAGCCAAGATTTCGTTCTGGACAGTCCCCTCTATGAGCAGTTCTTC. Amino acids: CASSQDFVLDSPLYEQFF.